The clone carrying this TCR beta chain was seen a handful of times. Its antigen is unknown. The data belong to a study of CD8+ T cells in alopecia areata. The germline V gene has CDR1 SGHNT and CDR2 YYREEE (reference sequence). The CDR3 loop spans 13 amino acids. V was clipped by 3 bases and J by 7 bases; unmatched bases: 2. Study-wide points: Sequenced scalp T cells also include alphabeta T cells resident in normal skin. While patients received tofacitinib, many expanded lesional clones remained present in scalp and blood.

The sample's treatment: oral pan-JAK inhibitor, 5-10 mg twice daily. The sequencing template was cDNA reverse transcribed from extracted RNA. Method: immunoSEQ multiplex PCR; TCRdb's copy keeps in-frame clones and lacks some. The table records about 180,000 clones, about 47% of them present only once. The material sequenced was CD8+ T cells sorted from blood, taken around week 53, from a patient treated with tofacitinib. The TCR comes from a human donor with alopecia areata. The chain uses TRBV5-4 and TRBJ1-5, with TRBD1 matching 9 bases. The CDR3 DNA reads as TGTGCCAGCAGCTCGGACAGGGGCCAGCCCCAGCATTTT. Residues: CASSSDRGQPQHF.